Detailed here is one TCR beta chain. Antigen specificity is unknown. Assay used: immunoSEQ multiplex PCR; TCRdb lists only in-frame clones, some missing. The sample lists about 600,000 clones; 97% were seen once. The data originate from a study of shared clonotypes between healthy human individuals. The CDR3 contains 15 residues. CDR1 is WSHSY and CDR2 is SAAADI in the germline V gene. The V and J ends lost 5 bases and 3 bases, in that order; junction bases with no gene match: 6. Study results and limitations: Generation probabilities of non-shared clonotypes were lower (relative to those shared by all four donors). Rarefaction exposed incomplete sorted-subset sequencing despite large depth.

Sequenced material: naive CD4+ T cells sorted from blood. Documented subset: CD45RA+ positively selected. J is TRBJ2-4 and V is TRBV10-2; TRBD1 aligns across 8 bases. This receptor was taken from a woman aged 30 to 39 in good health. In DNA, the CDR3 is TGCGCCAGCAGTCCGACAGGGGAGGTCAAAAACATTCAGTACTTC. Its translation: CASSPTGEVKNIQYF.